The present TCR beta chain was sequenced within a study of blood T cell repertoires in COVID-19 (dated by TCRdb to about 2020). In terms of the full investigation: Collaborator samples came from the United States, Italy and Spain and covered acute and convalescent phases of COVID-19. The material from the prospective study consisted of cDNA or gDNA derived from T cells, B-cell-depleted T cells, or PBMCs. Deeply sampled blood TCRbeta repertoires from subjects exposed to, actively infected with, or recovered from COVID-19 were included in the dataset. A de-identified subject ID, COVID-19 status, age in years and sex were almost always included in the sample metadata. HLA class I and class II types, where available, came from metadata supplied by the sample provider rather than from assay-based typing. Samples were obtained from the ongoing ImmuneRACE study (first 160 participants) and from 1,254 subjects provided by 6 global collaborators. A freely available public database, intended as a resource for researchers studying the immune response to SARS-CoV-2, is where the repertoires were released.

Each collaborating institution followed its own protocols to collect whole blood in K2EDTA tubes. Collaborator samples were shipped for TCRbeta analysis as frozen whole blood, isolated PBMCs, or DNA extracted from either sample type. Trimming removed 6 bases from V and 1 base from J; the gene matches leave 11 bases unexplained. The germline V gene gives CDR1 as WSHSY and CDR2 as SAAADI. From its cysteine to its phenylalanine, the CDR3 spans 16 amino acids. Only the CDR3 region is kept as DNA, spanning 48 bases read in frame from base 1. TCRbeta CDR3 regions were amplified from genomic DNA by means of the immunoSEQ Assay, a bias-controlled multiplex PCR. In the authors' own workflow: The number of nucleated cells in each sample was estimated from the amplification of reference gene primers within the assay. To quantify the absolute abundance of each unique TCRbeta CDR3 rearrangement, sequence reads were collapsed and filtered. For each sample, productive Simpson clonality was calculated as the square root of Simpson's diversity index over productive rearrangements. In its TCRdb copy, this immuneACCESS table keeps in-frame sequences only and misses some clones. Where compared with another copy, unresolved V genes explain less than half of these, and the others have no known cause. Clone size and the V and J calls come from that table; the DNA yielded D and trimming. The sample contains 95,000 to 110,000 clones, approximately 89% of them found a single time. The ten biggest clones cover roughly a sixth of the sample.

Details on this clone: What this receptor recognizes is not known. No base quality information exists; no much larger clone differs at one position.

What the work shows at the level of the full study, not this receptor alone: How much clinical and demographic metadata was included differed by source and by participant, and the metadata was provided uncurated.

The sequencing sample was made of peripheral blood. Here the chain combines TRBV10-2 and TRBJ2-7; 8 bases in the middle match TRBD2. This sequence originates from a woman of 80 years or more in a cohort sampled during active COVID-19. The CDR3 corresponds to CASRTSSSGRSYEQYF. In nucleotide form, the sequence is TGCGCCAGCAGGACCTCCTCTAGCGGGCGTTCCTACGAGCAGTACTTC.